The entry below gives a single T cell receptor (beta chain) sequence along with its context. No antigen is known for it. This specimen belongs to a study of blood T cells in healthy people across ages. Study-level findings and limits: From one million sequenced T cells, diversity estimates were lower bounds. Unknown donor CMV status possibly confounded expanded clonotype changes.

Then a second PCR, running roughly 7 to 11 cycles, was carried out with a sample-barcoded 5' primer and a J-beta primer mix. TCRdb passed the 5' RACE reads through MiXCR, listing each CDR3 protein once. The repertoire includes 1.8 million or so distinct CDR3 sequences, about 39% of them detected once, and 23% sits in the top ten. The study isolated at least 6.5 million PBMCs from each sample. The length of the CDR3 is 12 residues. The specimen sequenced was blood. The J gene is TRBJ1-2, the V gene TRBV21-1. TRBV21-1 is assigned pseudogene status. The origin of this receptor is a human donor in good health. This CDR3 is CASSKGSMSYTF. The CDR3 coding sequence is TGTGCCAGCAGCAAGGGGTCTATGAGCTACACCTTC.